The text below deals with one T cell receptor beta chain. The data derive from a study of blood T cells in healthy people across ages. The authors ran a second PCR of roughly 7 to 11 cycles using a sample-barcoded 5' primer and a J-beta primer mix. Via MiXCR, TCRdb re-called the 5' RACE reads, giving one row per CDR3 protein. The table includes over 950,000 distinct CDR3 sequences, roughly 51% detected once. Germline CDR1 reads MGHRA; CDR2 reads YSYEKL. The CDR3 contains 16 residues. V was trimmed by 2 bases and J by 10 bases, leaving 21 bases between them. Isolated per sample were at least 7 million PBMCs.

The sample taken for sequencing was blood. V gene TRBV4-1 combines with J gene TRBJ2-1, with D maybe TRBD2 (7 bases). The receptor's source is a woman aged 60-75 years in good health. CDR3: CASSQSPGTPGGEQFF. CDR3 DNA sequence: TGCGCCAGCAGCCAATCGCCCGGGACACCCGGGGGGGAGCAGTTCTTC.